Shown below are 23 T cell receptor beta chains from a single sample sequenced in a study of STAT5B mutations in CD4+ large granular lymphocyte leukemia. Data came from immunoSEQ multiplex PCR; TCRdb stores just in-frame clones and leaves some out. In the table there are around 21,000 clones, around 81% of which are singletons. The sequencing sample was made of CD4+ T cells from blood buffy coats. Receptor source: a human donor in good health.

Only one count was recorded for this clone. The DNA of the CDR3 is TGCGCCAGCAGCTCCCAGGGGGCGGGCCTGAACACTGAAGCTTTCTTT. Amino acid sequence: CASSSQGAGLNTEAFF. The rearrangement links TRBV5-1 to TRBJ1-1; TRBD1 matches 8 bases. With V trimmed by 3 bases and J by 0 bases, 7 bases remained unmatched. Germline CDR1 reads SGHRS; CDR2 reads YFSETQ. The CDR3 totals 16 residues. The full variable domain, with the rest looked up from reference TRBV5-1 and TRBJ1-1, is KAGVTQTPRYLIKTRGQQVTLSCSPISGHRSVSWYQQTPGQGLQFLFEYFSETQRNKGNFPGRFSGRQFSNSRSEMNVSTLELGDSALYLCASSSQGAGLNTEAFFGQGTRLTVV.

The J gene is TRBJ2-2, the V gene TRBV9, with 7 bases identical to TRBD1. The CDR3 extends over 15 amino acids. CDR1 is SGDLS, CDR2 YYNGEE, per germline. Trimming removed 5 bases from V and 4 bases from J; junction bases left unmatched: 8. The CDR3 protein is CASSADRAGTGELFF. The CDR3 DNA is TGTGCCAGCAGTGCTGACAGGGCGGGCACCGGGGAGCTGTTTTTT. The full variable domain, rest sourced from reference TRBV9 and TRBJ2-2, is DSGVTQTPKHLITATGQRVTLRCSPRSGDLSVYWYQQSLDQGLQFLIQYYNGEERAKGNILERFSAQQFPDLHSELNLSSLELGDSALYFCASSADRAGTGELFFGEGSRLTVL.

The gene calls are TRBV27 and TRBJ1-6, with a possible D match to TRBD1 (5 bases). V was cut by 4 bases and J by 11 bases, with 18 bases left in between. The CDR3 totals 15 residues. CDR1 MNHEY and CDR2 SMNVEV come from the germline V gene (reference sequence). The CDR3 DNA reads TGTGCCAGCAGTTCAACGGGACCGAGGAAGACACCCCTCCACTTT. It is translated as CASSSTGPRKTPLHF.

This rearrangement joins TRBV6-6 to TRBJ1-4; no firm D call. Looked up from germline, CDR1 is MNHNY and CDR2 is SVGAGI (reference sequence). The CDR3 length is 12 residues. V lost 10 bases to trimming and J lost 3 bases, with 9 bases between them. CDR3 loop: CATSDPNEKLFF. In nucleotides, the CDR3 is TGTGCCACCTCCGATCCTAATGAAAAACTGTTTTTT.

The chain recombines TRBV9 with TRBJ1-1, with D unresolved. Trimming took 2 bases from V and 1 from J, leaving 9 bases between them. CDR3 size: 14 residues. Germline V gene lookup returns CDR1 SGDLS and CDR2 YYNGEE. The CDR3 region has the DNA TGTGCCAGCAGCGTTCTCCCTGAGAACACTGAAGCTTTCTTT. Translation gives CASSVLPENTEAFF.

The gene calls are TRBV4-3 and TRBJ2-5, with D unresolved. V was trimmed by 0 bases and J by 5 bases, leaving 13 bases between them. The germline V gene has CDR1 LGHNA and CDR2 YSLEER. The CDR3 length is 15 residues. The DNA of the CDR3 is TGCGCCAGCAGCCAAGATTGGGGTCTCGGCGAGACCCAGTACTTC. This encodes CASSQDWGLGETQYF.

This chain joins TRBV28 and TRBJ1-2, with TRBD1 as a possible D gene (6 bases). Germline V gene lookup returns CDR1 MDHEN and CDR2 SYDVKM. Trimming removed 5 bases from V and 8 bases from J, with 18 bases in between. The CDR3 contains 14 residues. CDR3 nucleotide sequence: TGTGCCAGCAGTCAGGGACATTCCGCTATCGGCTACACCTTC. Protein product: CASSQGHSAIGYTF.

The V gene is TRBV7-3, the J gene TRBJ2-1, with a possible D match to TRBD2 (5 bases). The CDR3 contains 13 residues. V dropped 3 bases and J dropped 5 bases, with 8 bases sitting between them. Germline V gene data show CDR1 as SGHTA and CDR2 as FQGTGA. CDR3 in amino acids: CASSLRRDNEQFF. CDR3 nucleotide sequence: TGTGCCAGCAGCTTGAGGCGGGACAATGAGCAGTTCTTC.

The V gene is TRBV7-9, the J gene TRBJ2-3, with 10 bases fitting TRBD1. Trimming at V came to 5 bases and at J to 5 bases, leaving 10 bases not matched to a gene. This CDR3 has 16 amino acids. Germline V CDR1 and CDR2: SEHNR, FQNEAQ (reference sequence). The CDR3 DNA reads TGTGCCAGCAGCCAAGGACAGGGGGTATTTAAAGATACGCAGTATTTT. Translating gives CASSQGQGVFKDTQYF. The complete variable domain, with remaining parts taken from reference TRBV7-9 and TRBJ2-3, reads DTGVSQNPRHKITKRGQNVTFRCDPISEHNRLYWYRQTLGQGPEFLTYFQNEAQLEKSRLLSDRFSAERPKGSFSTLEIQRTEQGDSAMYLCASSQGQGVFKDTQYFGPGTRLTVL.

The chain has TRBV18 and TRBJ2-5; D is unresolved. Trimming stripped 8 bases from V and 2 bases from J, with 6 bases between. Germline V gene lookup returns CDR1 KGHSH and CDR2 LQKENI. CDR3 length: 11 amino acids. The CDR3, as DNA: TGTGCCAGCACCGATCAAGAGACCCAGTACTTC. Protein: CASTDQETQYF.

The CDR3 bases are TGTGCCAGCAGAGCAGAAGCTTTCTTT. The encoded protein is CASRAEAFF. This chain joins TRBV9 and TRBJ1-1; D unresolved. Germline CDR1 SGDLS, CDR2 YYNGEE. This CDR3 has 9 amino acids. Trimming stripped 5 bases from V and 8 bases from J, with 4 bases between. Drawing the rest from reference TRBV9 and TRBJ1-1, the complete variable domain is DSGVTQTPKHLITATGQRVTLRCSPRSGDLSVYWYQQSLDQGLQFLIQYYNGEERAKGNILERFSAQQFPDLHSELNLSSLELGDSALYFCASRAEAFFGQGTRLTVV.

The V gene is TRBV30, the J gene TRBJ2-2; maybe TRBD1 (5 bases). Between the trimmed V and J ends, which lost 4 bases and 4 bases, there was a span of 10 bases. Germline lookup yields CDR1 GTSNPN and CDR2 SVGIG (reference sequence). The CDR3 runs to 13 residues. Here the CDR3 reads CAWNSDTTGELFF. The CDR3 coding sequence is TGTGCCTGGAATTCGGACACCACCGGGGAGCTGTTTTTT.

V is TRBV7-9 and J is TRBJ2-1; D unclear. This CDR3 has 16 residues. Trimming pared 1 base from V and 5 bases from J, leaving 15 bases between. Germline V CDR1 and CDR2: SEHNR, FQNEAQ (reference sequence). CDR3 loop: CASSLVIGSKNNEQFF. The CDR3 DNA follows: TGTGCCAGCAGCTTAGTGATAGGGTCCAAAAACAATGAGCAGTTCTTC.

This clone was seen a few times. The gene calls are TRBV5-1 and TRBJ1-1; possibly TRBD1 for D (5 bases). CDR3 size: 14 residues. V was trimmed by 3 bases and J by 1 base, leaving 10 bases between them. Looked up from germline, CDR1 is SGHRS and CDR2 is YFSETQ. CDR3: CASSSGTGNTEAFF. The DNA for the CDR3 is TGCGCCAGCAGCTCCGGGACTGGGAACACTGAAGCTTTCTTT.

This clone was seen just once. The rearrangement uses TRBV10-3 and TRBJ2-5, with 8 bases identical to TRBD2. From germline, CDR1 is ENHRY and CDR2 SYGVKD. V was clipped by 8 bases and J by 4 bases; unmatched bases: 12. The CDR3 contains 15 residues. CDR3 sequence reads: CAISPSDGRAETQYF. CDR3 sequence (DNA): TGTGCCATCTCACCTTCCGACGGGAGGGCAGAGACCCAGTACTTC.

The V gene is TRBV5-4, the J gene TRBJ2-5, with TRBD2 matching 9 bases. The CDR3 is 15 residues long. Germline lookup yields CDR1 SGHNT and CDR2 YYREEE (reference sequence). V lost 2 bases to trimming and J lost 1 base; unmatched junction nucleotides: 3. Here the CDR3 DNA reads TGTGCCAGCAGCTTCTTGCGGGAGGGCCAAGAGACCCAGTACTTC. As protein: CASSFLREGQETQYF.

Only one count was recorded for this clone. The chain links TRBV11-2 to TRBJ2-1; the D gene is possibly TRBD1 (6 bases). Trimming took off 5 bases at V and 7 bases at J, with 9 bases between the two ends. The CDR3 runs to 12 residues. Germline lookup yields CDR1 SGHAT and CDR2 FQNNGV. The CDR3 loop is CASSPQGNEQFF. CDR3 bases: TGTGCCAGCAGCCCTCAGGGGAATGAGCAGTTCTTC.

The chain is built from TRBV7-2 and TRBJ2-3, with 10 bases fitting TRBD2. Germline CDR1 is SGHTA and CDR2 is FQGNSA. Trimming took 3 bases from V and 3 from J; bases not matched to a gene: 3. This CDR3 is 15 amino acids long. The CDR3: CASSFIAGGTDTQYF. CDR3 DNA: TGTGCCAGCAGCTTCATAGCGGGGGGTACAGATACGCAGTATTTT.

This chain uses TRBV5-6 with TRBJ1-1; possible D gene TRBD1, 6 bases. The CDR3 length is 14 residues. Germline CDR1 reads SGHDT; CDR2 reads YYEEEE. V was trimmed by 0 bases and J by 7 bases, leaving 13 bases between them. The CDR3 DNA is TGTGCCAGCAGCTTGGCGGGAGCAGGGGTTGAAGCTTTCTTT. This codes for CASSLAGAGVEAFF.

This rearrangement joins TRBV20-1 to TRBJ2-7, with D possibly matching TRBD1 (5 bases). Germline V CDR1 and CDR2: DFQATT, SNEGSKA (reference sequence). The CDR3 is made up of 11 amino acids. V lost 5 bases and J lost 12, with 17 bases in between. The CDR3 here is CSAVEDTTGYF. DNA for the CDR3: TGCAGTGCTGTGGAAGACACAACAGGGTACTTC.

The V call is TRBV28, the J call TRBJ2-6; 7 positions agree with TRBD2. V lost 6 bases, J lost 1 base, and 3 bases stayed unmatched. Germline V gene lookup returns CDR1 MDHEN and CDR2 SYDVKM. This CDR3 comprises 15 residues. The CDR3 coding sequence is TGTGCCAGCAGACGGGGAGGGTCTGGGGCCAACGTCCTGACTTTC. Residues: CASRRGGSGANVLTF.

The rearrangement links TRBV2 to TRBJ1-4, with a possible D match to TRBD1 (5 bases). The CDR3 runs to 13 residues. Germline V gives CDR1 SNHLY, CDR2 FYNNEI. V dropped 7 bases and J dropped 8 bases, with 14 bases sitting between them. The CDR3 DNA reads as TGTGCCAGCAATGTGGGGCCGCGCGAAAAACTGTTTTTT. The encoded protein is CASNVGPREKLFF.

This rearrangement joins TRBV19 to TRBJ2-5; a weak D match, TRBD1 (5 bases). Germline lookup yields CDR1 LNHDA and CDR2 SQIVND (reference sequence). V was pared by 4 bases and J by 4 bases, with 10 bases between. CDR3 length equals 13 residues. CDR3 DNA sequence: TGTGCCAGTAGTAACTGGGGCCGAGAGACCCAGTACTTC. Amino acids: CASSNWGRETQYF.